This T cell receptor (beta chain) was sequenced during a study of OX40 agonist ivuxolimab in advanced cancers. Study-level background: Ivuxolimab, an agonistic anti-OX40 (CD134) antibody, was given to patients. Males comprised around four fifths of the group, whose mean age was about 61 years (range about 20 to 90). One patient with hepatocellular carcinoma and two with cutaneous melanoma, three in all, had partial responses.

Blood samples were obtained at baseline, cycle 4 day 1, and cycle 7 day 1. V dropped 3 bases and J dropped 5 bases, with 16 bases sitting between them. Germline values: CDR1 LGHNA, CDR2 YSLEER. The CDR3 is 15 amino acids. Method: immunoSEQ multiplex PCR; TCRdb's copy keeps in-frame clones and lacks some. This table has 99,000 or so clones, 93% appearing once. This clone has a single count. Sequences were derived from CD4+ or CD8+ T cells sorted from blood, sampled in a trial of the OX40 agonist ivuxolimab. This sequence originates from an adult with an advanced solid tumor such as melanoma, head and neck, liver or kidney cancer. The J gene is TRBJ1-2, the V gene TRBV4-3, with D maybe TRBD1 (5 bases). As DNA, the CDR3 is TGCGCCAGCAGCCACATAGGGGCCATCGGTTATGGCTACACCTTC. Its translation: CASSHIGAIGYGYTF.